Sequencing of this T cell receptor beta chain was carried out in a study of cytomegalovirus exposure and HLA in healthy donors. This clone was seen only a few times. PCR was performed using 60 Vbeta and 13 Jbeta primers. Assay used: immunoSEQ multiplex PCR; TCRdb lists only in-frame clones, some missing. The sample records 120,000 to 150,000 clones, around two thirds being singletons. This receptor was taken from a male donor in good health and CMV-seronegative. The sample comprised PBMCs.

This CDR3 is CASTRGGRSGNTIYF. The CDR3 DNA reads TGTGCCAGCACCCGGGGTGGCCGCTCTGGAAACACCATATATTTT. The V call is TRBV5-8, the J call TRBJ1-3, with D hard to call. This CDR3 is built from 15 residues. Germline lookup yields CDR1 SGHTS and CDR2 YDEGEE. Between the trimmed V and J ends, which lost 6 bases and 0 bases, there was a span of 13 bases.